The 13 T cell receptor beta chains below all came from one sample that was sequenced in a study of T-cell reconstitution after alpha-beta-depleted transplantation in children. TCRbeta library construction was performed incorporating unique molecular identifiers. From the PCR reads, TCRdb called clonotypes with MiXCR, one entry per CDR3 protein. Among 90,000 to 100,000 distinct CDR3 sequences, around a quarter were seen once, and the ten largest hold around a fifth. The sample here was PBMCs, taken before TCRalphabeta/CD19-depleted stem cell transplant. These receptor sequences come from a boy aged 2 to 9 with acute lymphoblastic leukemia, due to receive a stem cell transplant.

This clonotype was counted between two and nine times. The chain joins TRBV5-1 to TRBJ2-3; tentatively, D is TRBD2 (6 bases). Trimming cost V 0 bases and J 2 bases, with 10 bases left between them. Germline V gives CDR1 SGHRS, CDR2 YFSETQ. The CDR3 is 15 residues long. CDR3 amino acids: CASSLDGGYTDTQYF. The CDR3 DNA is TGCGCCAGCAGCTTGGACGGAGGGTACACAGATACGCAGTATTTT.

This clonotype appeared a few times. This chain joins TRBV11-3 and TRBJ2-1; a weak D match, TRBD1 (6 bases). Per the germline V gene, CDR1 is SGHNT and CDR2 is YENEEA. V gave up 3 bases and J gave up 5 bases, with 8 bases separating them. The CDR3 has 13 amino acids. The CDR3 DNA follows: TGTGCCAGCAGCTTTAACAGGGACAATGAGCAGTTCTTC. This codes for CASSFNRDNEQFF.

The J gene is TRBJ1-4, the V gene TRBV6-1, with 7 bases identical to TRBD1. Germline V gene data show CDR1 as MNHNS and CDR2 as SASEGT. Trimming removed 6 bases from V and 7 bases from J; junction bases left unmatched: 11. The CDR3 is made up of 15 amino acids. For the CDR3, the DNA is TGTGCCAGCAGAGCACAGGGGCGGCTCGGTGAAAAACTGTTTTTT. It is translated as CASRAQGRLGEKLFF.

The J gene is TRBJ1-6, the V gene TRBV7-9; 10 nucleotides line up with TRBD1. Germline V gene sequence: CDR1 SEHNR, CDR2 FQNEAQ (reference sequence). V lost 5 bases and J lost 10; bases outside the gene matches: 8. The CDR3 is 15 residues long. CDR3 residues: CASSPGTGVGSPLHF. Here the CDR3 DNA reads TGTGCCAGCAGCCCCGGGACAGGGGTTGGGTCACCCCTCCACTTT.

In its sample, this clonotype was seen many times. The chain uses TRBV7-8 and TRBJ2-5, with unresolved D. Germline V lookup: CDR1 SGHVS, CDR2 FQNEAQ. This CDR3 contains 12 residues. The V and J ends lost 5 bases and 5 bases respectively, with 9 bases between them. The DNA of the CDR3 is TGTGCCAGCAGCGTCCTAGGGGAGACCCAGTACTTC. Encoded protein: CASSVLGETQYF.

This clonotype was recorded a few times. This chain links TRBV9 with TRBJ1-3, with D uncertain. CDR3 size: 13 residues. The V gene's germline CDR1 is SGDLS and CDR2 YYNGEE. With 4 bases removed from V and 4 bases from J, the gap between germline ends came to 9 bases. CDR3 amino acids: CASSFPGGNTIYF. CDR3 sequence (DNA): TGTGCCAGCAGCTTCCCCGGCGGAAACACCATATATTTT.

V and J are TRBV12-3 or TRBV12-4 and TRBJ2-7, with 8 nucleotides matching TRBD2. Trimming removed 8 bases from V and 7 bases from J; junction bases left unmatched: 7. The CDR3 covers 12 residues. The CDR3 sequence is CASGGLDDEQYF. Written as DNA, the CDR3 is TGTGCCAGCGGGGGACTAGATGATGAGCAGTACTTC.

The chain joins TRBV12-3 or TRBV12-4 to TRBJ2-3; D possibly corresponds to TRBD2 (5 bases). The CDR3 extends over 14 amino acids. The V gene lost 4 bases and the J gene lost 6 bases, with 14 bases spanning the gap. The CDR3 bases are TGTGCCAGCAGTTCCCGTAGGACTCCCGATACGCAGTATTTT. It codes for CASSSRRTPDTQYF.

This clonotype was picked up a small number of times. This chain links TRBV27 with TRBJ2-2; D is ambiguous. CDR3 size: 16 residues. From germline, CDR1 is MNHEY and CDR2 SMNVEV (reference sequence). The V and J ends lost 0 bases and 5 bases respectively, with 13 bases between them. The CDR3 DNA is TGTGCCAGCAGTTTATCGCAGTCTTTGCAGACCGGGGAGCTGTTTTTT. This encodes CASSLSQSLQTGELFF.

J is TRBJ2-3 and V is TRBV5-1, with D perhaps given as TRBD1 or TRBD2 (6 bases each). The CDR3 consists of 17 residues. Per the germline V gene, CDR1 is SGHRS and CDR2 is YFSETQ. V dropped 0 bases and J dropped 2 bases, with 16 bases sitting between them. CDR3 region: CASSLEGGRRTTDTQYF. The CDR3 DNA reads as TGCGCCAGCAGCTTGGAAGGGGGGAGGAGAACCACAGATACGCAGTATTTT.

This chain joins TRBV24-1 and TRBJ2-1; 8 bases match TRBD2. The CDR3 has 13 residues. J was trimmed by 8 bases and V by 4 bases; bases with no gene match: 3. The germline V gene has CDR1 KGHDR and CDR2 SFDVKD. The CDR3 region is CATSEGTRDEQFF. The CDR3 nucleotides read TGTGCCACCAGTGAGGGGACTAGGGATGAGCAGTTCTTC.

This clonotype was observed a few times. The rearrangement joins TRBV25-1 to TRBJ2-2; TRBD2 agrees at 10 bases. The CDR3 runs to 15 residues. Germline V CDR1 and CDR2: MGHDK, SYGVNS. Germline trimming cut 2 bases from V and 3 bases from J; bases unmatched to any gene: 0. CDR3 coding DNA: TGTGCCAGCAGTGAACTAGCGGGAGACACCGGGGAGCTGTTTTTT. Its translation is CASSELAGDTGELFF.

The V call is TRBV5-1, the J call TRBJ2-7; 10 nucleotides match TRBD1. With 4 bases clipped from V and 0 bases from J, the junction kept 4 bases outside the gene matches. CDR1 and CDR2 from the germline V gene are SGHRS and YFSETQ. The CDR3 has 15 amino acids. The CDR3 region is CASSPDRGSSYEQYF. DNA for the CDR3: TGCGCCAGCAGCCCGGACAGGGGGAGCTCCTACGAGCAGTACTTC. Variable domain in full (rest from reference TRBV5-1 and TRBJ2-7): KAGVTQTPRYLIKTRGQQVTLSCSPISGHRSVSWYQQTPGQGLQFLFEYFSETQRNKGNFPGRFSGRQFSNSRSEMNVSTLELGDSALYLCASSPDRGSSYEQYFGPGTRLTVT.